This T cell receptor (beta chain) was retrieved from a study of shared clonotypes between healthy human individuals. Researchers reported that CD8 memory united CD45RO+ cells with CCR7-negative CD45RA+ TemRA cells. CDR3 length equals 13 residues. Per the germline V gene, CDR1 is MDHEN and CDR2 is SYDVKM. V gave up 3 bases and J gave up 6 bases; unmatched junction bases: 4. Generated by immunoSEQ multiplex PCR, the TCRdb table keeps only in-frame clones and is missing some. The table includes about 79,000 clones, about 65% detected once. The sample taken for sequencing was memory CD8+ T cells sorted from blood. Subset defined: CD45RO+ cells pooled with CCR7-negative TemRA cells. This chain joins TRBV28 and TRBJ1-1, with 7 nucleotides matching TRBD1. The receptor's source is a man in his thirties or forties in good health. The CDR3 region has the DNA TGTGCCAGCAGTTTCAGACAGGGCTCTGAAGCTTTCTTT. Encoded protein: CASSFRQGSEAFF. Complete variable domain (other parts from reference TRBV28 and TRBJ1-1): DVKVTQSSRYLVKRTGEKVFLECVQDMDHENMFWYRQDPGLGLRLIYFSYDVKMKEKGDIPEGYSVSREKKERFSLILESASTNQTSMYLCASSFRQGSEAFFGQGTRLTVV.